Listed below are T cell receptor beta chains from one sample, sequenced in a study of blood T cell repertoires in COVID-19. The table came from immunoSEQ multiplex PCR; TCRdb's copy has only in-frame clones and leaves some out. The table records around 270,000 clones, 84% of them present only once. Sequenced: peripheral blood. The receptors stem from a woman between 40 and 50 years old who had recovered from COVID-19. Each CDR3 is given with its conserved first and last residue.

length	J	V	CDR3
14	TRBJ1-2	TRBV28	CASSAGQGAYGYTF
16	TRBJ2-5	TRBV24-1	CATSDSGAQPRETQYF
13	TRBJ1-5	TRBV6-1	CASSEAGGQPQHF
16	TRBJ2-2	TRBV5-1	CASSPGTATNTGELFF
16	TRBJ2-2	TRBV5-4	CASRLWTGANTGELFF
14	TRBJ1-6	TRBV7-6	CASSLAELSSPLHF
14	TRBJ2-7	TRBV3-1/TRBV3-2	CASSQAGQVYEQYF
15	TRBJ2-5	TRBV3-1/TRBV3-2	CASSPGYGQLETQYF
15	TRBJ1-1	TRBV7-9	CASSSNTGTNTEAFF
15	TRBJ1-2	TRBV5-1	CASSSTGTTNYGYTF
14	TRBJ1-4	TRBV6-5	CASRFQGSNEKLFF
13	TRBJ2-7	TRBV5-4	CASSPIAGGEQYF
14	TRBJ2-2	TRBV19	CASRGHANTGELFF
14	TRBJ1-2	TRBV24-1	CATSEPFRNYGYTF
15	TRBJ2-7	TRBV5-1	CASSLGGPGTYEQYF